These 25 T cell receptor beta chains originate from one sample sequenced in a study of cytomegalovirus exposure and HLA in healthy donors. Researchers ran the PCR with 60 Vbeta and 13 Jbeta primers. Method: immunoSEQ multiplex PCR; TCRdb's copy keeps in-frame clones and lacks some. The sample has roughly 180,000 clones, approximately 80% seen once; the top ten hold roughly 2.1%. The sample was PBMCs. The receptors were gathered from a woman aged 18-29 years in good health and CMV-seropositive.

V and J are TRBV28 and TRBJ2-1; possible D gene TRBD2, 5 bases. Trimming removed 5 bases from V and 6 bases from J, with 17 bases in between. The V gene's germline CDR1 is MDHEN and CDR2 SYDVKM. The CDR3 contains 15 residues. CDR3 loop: CASSIAGPSGNEQFF. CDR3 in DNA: TGTGCCAGCAGTATCGCCGGTCCAAGCGGCAATGAGCAGTTCTTC.

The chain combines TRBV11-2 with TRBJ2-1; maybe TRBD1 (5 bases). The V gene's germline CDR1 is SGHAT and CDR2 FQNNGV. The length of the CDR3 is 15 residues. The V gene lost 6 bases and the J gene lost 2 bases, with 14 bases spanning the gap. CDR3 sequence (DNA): TGTGCCAGCAGTTCTACAGGTCCTACCTACAATGAGCAGTTCTTC. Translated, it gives CASSSTGPTYNEQFF.

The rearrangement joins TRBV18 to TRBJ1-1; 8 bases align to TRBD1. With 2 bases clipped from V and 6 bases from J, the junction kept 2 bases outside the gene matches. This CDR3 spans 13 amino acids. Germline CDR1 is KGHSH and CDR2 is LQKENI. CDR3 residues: CASSPGQGPEAFF. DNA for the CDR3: TGTGCCAGCTCACCAGGACAGGGTCCTGAAGCTTTCTTT.

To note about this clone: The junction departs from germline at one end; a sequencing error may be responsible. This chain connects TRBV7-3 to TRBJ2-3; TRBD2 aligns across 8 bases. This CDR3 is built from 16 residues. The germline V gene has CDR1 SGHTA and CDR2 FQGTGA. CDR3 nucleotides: TGTACCAGCAGCCCCCGGGCCGGGGGGGTTGGAGATACGCAGTATTTT. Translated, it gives CTSSPRAGGVGDTQYF.

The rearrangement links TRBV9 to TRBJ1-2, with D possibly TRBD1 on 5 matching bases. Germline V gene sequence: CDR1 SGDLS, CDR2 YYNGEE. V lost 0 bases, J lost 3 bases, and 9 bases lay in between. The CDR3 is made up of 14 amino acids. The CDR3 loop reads CASSVVGRDYGYTF. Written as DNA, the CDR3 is TGTGCCAGCAGCGTAGTTGGCAGGGACTATGGCTACACCTTC.

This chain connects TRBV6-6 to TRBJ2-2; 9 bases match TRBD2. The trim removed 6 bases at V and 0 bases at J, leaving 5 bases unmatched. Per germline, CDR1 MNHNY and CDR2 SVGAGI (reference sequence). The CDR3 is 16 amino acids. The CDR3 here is CASSPGLASNTGELFF. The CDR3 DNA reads TGTGCCAGCAGCCCCGGACTAGCGTCGAACACCGGGGAGCTGTTTTTT.

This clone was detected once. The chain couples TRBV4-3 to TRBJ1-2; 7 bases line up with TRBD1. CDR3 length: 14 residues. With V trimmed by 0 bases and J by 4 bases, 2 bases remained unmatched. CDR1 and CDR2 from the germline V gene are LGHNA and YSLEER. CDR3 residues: CASSQDGTAYGYTF. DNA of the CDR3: TGCGCCAGCAGCCAAGACGGGACAGCCTATGGCTACACCTTC.

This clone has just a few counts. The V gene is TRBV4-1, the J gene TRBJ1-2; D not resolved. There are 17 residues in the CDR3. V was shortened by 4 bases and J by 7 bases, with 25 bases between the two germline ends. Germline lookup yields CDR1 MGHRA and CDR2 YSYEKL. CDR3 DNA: TGCGCCAGCAGCCCCACCGGGTCAAAAGCCGGAGGGTTTGGCTACACCTTC. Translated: CASSPTGSKAGGFGYTF.

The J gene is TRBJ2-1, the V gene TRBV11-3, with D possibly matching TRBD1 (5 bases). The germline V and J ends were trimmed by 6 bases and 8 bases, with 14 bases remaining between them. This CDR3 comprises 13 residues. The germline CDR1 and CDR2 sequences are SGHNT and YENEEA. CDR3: CASSSQWGHEQFF. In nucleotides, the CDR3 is TGTGCCAGCAGTTCCCAATGGGGCCATGAGCAGTTCTTC.

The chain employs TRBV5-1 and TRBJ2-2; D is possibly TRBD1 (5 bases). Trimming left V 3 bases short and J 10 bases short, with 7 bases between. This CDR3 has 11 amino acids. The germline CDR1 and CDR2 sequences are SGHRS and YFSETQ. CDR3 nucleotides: TGCGCCAGCAGCTCCGGACAGGAGCTGTTTTTT. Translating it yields CASSSGQELFF.

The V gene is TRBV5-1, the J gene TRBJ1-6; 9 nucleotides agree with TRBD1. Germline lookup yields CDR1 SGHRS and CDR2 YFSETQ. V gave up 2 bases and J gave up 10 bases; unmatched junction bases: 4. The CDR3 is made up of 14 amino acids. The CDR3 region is CASSFGTGTSPLHF. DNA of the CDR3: TGCGCCAGCAGCTTCGGGACAGGGACCTCACCCCTCCACTTT.

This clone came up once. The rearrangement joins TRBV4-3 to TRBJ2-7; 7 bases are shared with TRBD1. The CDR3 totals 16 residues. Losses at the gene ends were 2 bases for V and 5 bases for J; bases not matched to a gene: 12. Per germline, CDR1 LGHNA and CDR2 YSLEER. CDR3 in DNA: TGCGCCAGCAGCCAAACAACAGGGGATGGTGGCCACGAGCAGTACGTC. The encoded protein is CASSQTTGDGGHEQYV.

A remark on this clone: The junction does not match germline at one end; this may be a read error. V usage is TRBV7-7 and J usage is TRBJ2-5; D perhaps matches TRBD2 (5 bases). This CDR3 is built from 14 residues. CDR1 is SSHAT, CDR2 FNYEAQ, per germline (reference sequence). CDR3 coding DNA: TGTGCTAGCAGCCCCGGACCGTCGGGGGAGACCCAGTACTTC. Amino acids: CASSPGPSGETQYF.

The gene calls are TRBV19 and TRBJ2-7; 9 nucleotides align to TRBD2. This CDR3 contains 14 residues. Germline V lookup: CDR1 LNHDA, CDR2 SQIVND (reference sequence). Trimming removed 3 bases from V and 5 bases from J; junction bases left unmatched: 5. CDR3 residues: CASSIGGGANEQYV. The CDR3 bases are TGTGCCAGTAGTATCGGCGGGGGGGCCAACGAGCAGTACGTC.

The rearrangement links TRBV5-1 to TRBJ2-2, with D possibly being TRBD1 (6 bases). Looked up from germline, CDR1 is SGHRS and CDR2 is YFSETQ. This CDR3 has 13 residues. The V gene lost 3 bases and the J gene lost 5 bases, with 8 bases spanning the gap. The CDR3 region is CASSSQGTGELFF. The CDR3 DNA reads TGCGCCAGCAGCTCACAGGGAACCGGGGAGCTGTTTTTT.

CDR3 amino acids: CASSTTDRGDSPLHF. The CDR3 DNA sequence: TGTGCCAGTAGTACCACGGACAGGGGTGATTCACCCCTCCACTTT. The chain combines TRBV19 with TRBJ1-6; 9 bases agree with TRBD1. V shed 4 bases, J shed 8 bases, and the junction held 6 bases outside the gene matches. From germline, CDR1 is LNHDA and CDR2 SQIVND (reference sequence). This CDR3 has 15 amino acids.

CDR3 amino acids: CASNSGVGEKLFF. CDR3 coding DNA: TGTGCCAGCAACTCAGGGGTGGGAGAAAAACTGTTTTTT. The genes are TRBV9 and TRBJ1-4, with D possibly being TRBD1 (6 bases). Trimming left V 6 bases short and J 8 bases short, with 14 bases between. Looked up from germline, CDR1 is SGDLS and CDR2 is YYNGEE. The CDR3 consists of 13 residues. Full variable domain (missing parts from reference TRBV9 and TRBJ1-4): DSGVTQTPKHLITATGQRVTLRCSPRSGDLSVYWYQQSLDQGLQFLIQYYNGEERAKGNILERFSAQQFPDLHSELNLSSLELGDSALYFCASNSGVGEKLFFGSGTQLSVL.

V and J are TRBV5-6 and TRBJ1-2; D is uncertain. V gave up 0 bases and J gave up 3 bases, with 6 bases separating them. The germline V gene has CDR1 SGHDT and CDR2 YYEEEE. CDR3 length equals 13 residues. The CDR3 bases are TGTGCCAGCAGCTTGGGGGCTGACTATGGCTACACCTTC. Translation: CASSLGADYGYTF.

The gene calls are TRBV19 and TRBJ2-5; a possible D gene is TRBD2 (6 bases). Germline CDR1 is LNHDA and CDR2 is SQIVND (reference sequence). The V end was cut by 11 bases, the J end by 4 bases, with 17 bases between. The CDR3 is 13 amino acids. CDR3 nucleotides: TGTGCCGCCTCCGAAGGCGGGGCAGAGACCCAGTACTTC. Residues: CAASEGGAETQYF.

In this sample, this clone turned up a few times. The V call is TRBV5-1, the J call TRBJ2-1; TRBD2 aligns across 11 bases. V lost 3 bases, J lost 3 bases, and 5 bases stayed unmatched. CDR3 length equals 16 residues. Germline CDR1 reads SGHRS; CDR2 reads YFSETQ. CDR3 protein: CASSSIAGGLYNEQFF. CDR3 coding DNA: TGCGCCAGCAGCTCGATAGCGGGGGGGCTCTACAATGAGCAGTTCTTC. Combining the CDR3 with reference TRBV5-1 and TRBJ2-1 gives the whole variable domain KAGVTQTPRYLIKTRGQQVTLSCSPISGHRSVSWYQQTPGQGLQFLFEYFSETQRNKGNFPGRFSGRQFSNSRSEMNVSTLELGDSALYLCASSSIAGGLYNEQFFGPGTRLTVL.

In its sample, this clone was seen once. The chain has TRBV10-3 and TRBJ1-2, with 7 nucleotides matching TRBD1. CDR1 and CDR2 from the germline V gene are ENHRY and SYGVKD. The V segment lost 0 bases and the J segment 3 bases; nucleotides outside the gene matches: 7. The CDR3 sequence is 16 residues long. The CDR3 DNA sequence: TGTGCCATCAGTGAGTCCTACAGGGGCGCGGACTATGGCTACACCTTC. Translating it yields CAISESYRGADYGYTF.

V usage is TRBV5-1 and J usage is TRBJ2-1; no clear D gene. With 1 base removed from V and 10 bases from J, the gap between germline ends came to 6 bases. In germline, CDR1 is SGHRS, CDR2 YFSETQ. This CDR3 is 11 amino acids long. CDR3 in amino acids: CASSLSTEQFF. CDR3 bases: TGCGCCAGCAGCTTGTCAACAGAGCAGTTCTTC.

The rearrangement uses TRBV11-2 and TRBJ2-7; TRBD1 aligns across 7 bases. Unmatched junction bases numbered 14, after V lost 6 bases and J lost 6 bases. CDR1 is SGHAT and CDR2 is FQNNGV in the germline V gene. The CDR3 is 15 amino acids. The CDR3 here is CASSLSQGVGGEQYF. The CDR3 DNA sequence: TGTGCCAGCAGTTTAAGTCAGGGGGTGGGTGGCGAGCAGTACTTC.

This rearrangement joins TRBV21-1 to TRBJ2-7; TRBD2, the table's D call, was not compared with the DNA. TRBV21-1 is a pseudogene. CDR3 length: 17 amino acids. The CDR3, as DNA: TGTGCCAGCAGCAAGGAGATCAAAGGCCCCTTTCCATACGAGCAGTACGTC. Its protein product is CASSKEIKGPFPYEQYV.

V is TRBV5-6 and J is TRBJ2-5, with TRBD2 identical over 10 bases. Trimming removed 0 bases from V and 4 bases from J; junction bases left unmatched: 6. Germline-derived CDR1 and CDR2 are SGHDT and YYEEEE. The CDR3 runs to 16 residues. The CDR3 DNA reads TGTGCCAGCAGCTTGGTAACTAGCGGGGTGGGAGAGACCCAGTACTTC. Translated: CASSLVTSGVGETQYF.